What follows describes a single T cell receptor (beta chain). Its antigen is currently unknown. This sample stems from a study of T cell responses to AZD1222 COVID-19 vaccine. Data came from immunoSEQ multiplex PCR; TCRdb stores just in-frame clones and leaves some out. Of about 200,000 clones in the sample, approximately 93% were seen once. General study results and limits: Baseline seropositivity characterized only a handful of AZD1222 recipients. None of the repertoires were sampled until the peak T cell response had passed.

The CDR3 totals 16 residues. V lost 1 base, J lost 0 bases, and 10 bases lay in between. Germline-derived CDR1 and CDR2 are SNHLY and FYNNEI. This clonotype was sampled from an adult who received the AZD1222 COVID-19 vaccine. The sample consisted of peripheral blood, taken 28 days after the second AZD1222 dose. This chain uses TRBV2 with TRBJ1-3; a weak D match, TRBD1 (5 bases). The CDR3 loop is CASSEDRTISGNTIYF. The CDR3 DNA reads TGTGCCAGCAGTGAAGACAGGACAATCTCTGGAAACACCATATATTTT.